The clone carrying this TCR beta chain showed up many times. The antigen is undetermined. The sample originates from a study of T cells after yellow fever vaccination. 5'RACE template switching added a universal primer site and UMIs to TCR cDNA. TCRdb redid the calling of the 5' RACE reads with MiXCR, one entry per CDR3 protein. Seen here are a few hundred thousand distinct CDR3 sequences, roughly 4% observed once, and the top ten hold roughly 25%. The CDR3 has 11 residues. Trimming removed 1 base from V and 8 bases from J, with 5 bases in between. Study results and caveats: The booster response re-showed most primary clones: 96% CD4, around 87% CD8. Though it reached lower strength, the secondary response hit its peak faster, day 5 versus 15.

The material sequenced was PBMCs, taken 5 days after the yellow fever booster vaccination. This sequence originates from a man between 18 and 29 years old who received the YFV17D yellow fever vaccine. The chain uses TRBV12-3 or TRBV12-4 and TRBJ1-2; D gene ambiguous. DNA of the CDR3: TGTGCCAGCAGTTTAGGGGAGGGCTACACCTTC. As protein: CASSLGEGYTF.